This TCR beta chain was sequenced for a study of T cells after yellow fever vaccination. Findings of the study overall: Shared CD4/CD8 clonotypes were a small share, likely from convergent recombination. Most primary-vaccination clones recurred post-booster (under 98% CD4, around 86% CD8).

CDR3 length: 14 amino acids. Germline CDR1 reads MNHNS; CDR2 reads SASEGT. V lost 2 bases and J lost 4, with 11 bases in between. The sample holds a few counts of this clonotype. Its matching antigen is unknown. TCRdb recomputed calls from the 5' RACE reads with MiXCR, one row per CDR3 protein. The sample contains around 250,000 distinct CDR3 sequences, roughly 4.8% of which appear only once. The genes are TRBV6-1 and TRBJ1-1, with TRBD1 as a possible D gene (5 bases). This sample comprised CD4+ T cells sorted from PBMCs, obtained on the day of the yellow fever booster vaccination. This TCR was sampled from a man aged 18 to 35 who received the YFV17D yellow fever vaccine. Here the CDR3 reads CASSEPRGGTEAFF. CDR3 DNA sequence: TGTGCCAGCAGTGAACCCCGGGGGGGCACTGAAGCTTTCTTT.